Shown below are 18 T cell receptor beta chains from a single sample sequenced in a study of low-dose radiotherapy and immunotherapy resistance in tumors. Covering alpha and beta chains, TRAV- and TRBV-specific primers were used for the first-strand cDNA. The authors ran 20 PCR cycles to amplify TCRs with a constant-region primer and V-primer adapter. TCRdb independently ran MiXCR on the reads; one entry per CDR3 protein. The table lists about 14,000 distinct CDR3 sequences, 45% to 55% of them singletons. Receptors originate from a human donor with advanced metastatic prostate, ovarian, gallbladder or colorectal cancer (not recorded which). This table probably holds off-target reads from a library built for another chain.

The rearrangement uses TRBV28 and TRBJ2-5, with 7 bases lining up with TRBD2. CDR3 length: 15 residues. V trimming: 5 bases; J trimming: 5 bases; junction bases outside the gene matches: 11. CDR1 is MDHEN, CDR2 SYDVKM, per germline. The CDR3 reads CASSPMAGVSETQYF. Here the CDR3 DNA reads TGTGCCAGCAGTCCCATGGCGGGAGTAAGTGAGACCCAGTACTTC.

This clonotype appeared a few times. V gene TRBV29-1 combines with J gene TRBJ2-3, with 9 bases lining up with TRBD2. Germline CDR1 is SQVTM and CDR2 is ANQGSEA. This CDR3 is built from 18 residues. V lost 1 base, J lost 2 bases, and 13 bases stayed unmatched. The CDR3 is CSVEGSNWREGFTDTQYF. The CDR3 DNA reads TGCAGCGTTGAAGGATCGAATTGGCGGGAGGGGTTCACAGATACGCAGTATTTT.

The chain combines TRBV27 with TRBJ1-2, with unresolved D. Trimming pared 5 bases from V and 4 bases from J, leaving 14 bases between. Germline V lookup: CDR1 MNHEY, CDR2 SMNVEV (reference sequence). The CDR3 covers 14 residues. The CDR3 bases are TGTGCCAGCAGTCCGCCGGGGAACCTCTATGGCTACACCTTC. It is translated as CASSPPGNLYGYTF.

This clonotype occurred a few times. This chain uses TRBV28 with TRBJ1-1; 7 bases map to TRBD1. The germline V gene has CDR1 MDHEN and CDR2 SYDVKM. The junction had 16 bases not matched to a gene; V was cut back by 8 bases and J by 7 bases. This CDR3 comprises 15 residues. The CDR3 here is CASLQRGGQMREAFF. CDR3 nucleotides: TGTGCCAGCCTCCAAAGGGGGGGACAGATGCGTGAAGCTTTCTTT.

This clonotype turned up a few times. The rearrangement joins TRBV7-2 to TRBJ1-1; D is possibly TRBD1 (5 bases). This CDR3 comprises 14 residues. Trimming cost V 5 bases and J 3 bases, with 13 bases left between them. Germline V CDR1 and CDR2: SGHTA, FQGNSA. This chain's CDR3 is CASSPRGSHTEAFF. The CDR3 region has the DNA TGTGCCAGCAGCCCAAGGGGCAGCCACACTGAAGCTTTCTTT.

V is TRBV3-1 and J is TRBJ2-1, with D perhaps matching TRBD1 (6 bases). The CDR3 contains 14 residues. Trimming stripped 3 bases from V and 6 bases from J, with 12 bases between. The V gene's germline CDR1 is LGHDT and CDR2 YNNKEL (reference sequence). The CDR3 region has the DNA TGTGCCAGCAGCCAGACACAGGGTTTCAATGAGCAGTTCTTC. Protein product: CASSQTQGFNEQFF.

There are a few counts of this clonotype. V and J are TRBV7-9 and TRBJ2-7; 7 bases are shared with TRBD1. Germline V gene lookup returns CDR1 SEHNR and CDR2 FQNEAQ (reference sequence). V shed 4 bases and J 3 bases; nucleotides not matched to a gene: 6. The CDR3 has 14 residues. CDR3 in amino acids: CASSYTTGYYEQYF. The CDR3 DNA reads as TGTGCCAGCAGCTACACGACAGGGTACTACGAGCAGTACTTC. Variable domain in full (rest from reference TRBV7-9 and TRBJ2-7): DTGVSQNPRHKITKRGQNVTFRCDPISEHNRLYWYRQTLGQGPEFLTYFQNEAQLEKSRLLSDRFSAERPKGSFSTLEIQRTEQGDSAMYLCASSYTTGYYEQYFGPGTRLTVT.

The V call is TRBV4-3, the J call TRBJ2-2; TRBD1 is a possible D gene (6 bases). This CDR3 is 18 amino acids long. Germline V lookup: CDR1 LGHNA, CDR2 YSLEER. V was cut by 4 bases and J by 4 bases, with 22 bases left in between. CDR3 region: CASSPIDMGALRTGELFF. CDR3 in DNA: TGCGCCAGCAGCCCCATAGATATGGGGGCCCTCCGCACCGGGGAGCTGTTTTTT.

A few counts support this clonotype. This chain uses TRBV2 with TRBJ2-1; D gene ambiguous. This CDR3 contains 12 residues. Trimming shortened V by 8 bases and J by 9 bases, and 14 bases separated the two germline ends. From germline, CDR1 is SNHLY and CDR2 FYNNEI. The CDR3, as DNA: TGTGCCAGCGGCCTTTGGGCCGGTGAGCAGTTCTTC. As protein: CASGLWAGEQFF.

V is TRBV30 and J is TRBJ2-2, with D tentatively TRBD2 (5 bases). This CDR3 has 15 amino acids. CDR1 is GTSNPN and CDR2 is SVGIG in the germline V gene (reference sequence). V was pared by 1 base and J by 1 base, with 10 bases between. The CDR3 DNA reads TGTGCCTGGAGTGCACTAGGACGGAACACCGGGGAGCTGTTTTTT. Its translation is CAWSALGRNTGELFF.

The chain couples TRBV6-1 to TRBJ2-3; 9 bases are a match to TRBD1. Germline V lookup: CDR1 MNHNS, CDR2 SASEGT. CDR3 length: 14 amino acids. After removal of 6 bases from V and 3 bases from J, the junction contained 4 bases not matched to a gene. DNA of the CDR3: TGTGCCAGCAGCTACGGACAGGGGACAGATACGCAGTATTTT. Protein product: CASSYGQGTDTQYF.

This clonotype occurred a few times. A junction end diverges from the germline sequence, so it may reflect a read error. V is TRBV12-3 or TRBV12-4 and J is TRBJ2-7; 7 nucleotides align to TRBD2. The CDR3 has 12 residues. The chain's CDR3 is CASSLADYEQYF. DNA of the CDR3: TGTGCCAGCAGTCTAGCGGACTACGAGCAGTACTTC.

The chain is built from TRBV7-9 and TRBJ2-7; D may be TRBD1 or TRBD2 (5 bases each). CDR1 is SEHNR, CDR2 FQNEAQ, per germline (reference sequence). The CDR3 extends over 13 amino acids. Trimming took off 5 bases at V and 6 bases at J, with 14 bases between the two ends. CDR3: CASSPQAGTEQYF. DNA for the CDR3: TGTGCCAGCAGCCCCCAAGCAGGGACCGAGCAGTACTTC.

The chain uses TRBV5-4 and TRBJ1-1; D uncertain. Deletions cut 4 bases from V and 0 bases from J, with 4 bases between. This CDR3 region has 12 residues. Germline CDR1 SGHNT, CDR2 YYREEE (reference sequence). The CDR3 DNA reads TGTGCCAGCAGCCTAATGAACACTGAAGCTTTCTTT. Protein sequence: CASSLMNTEAFF. Variable domain in full (rest from reference TRBV5-4 and TRBJ1-1): ETGVTQSPTHLIKTRGQQVTLRCSSQSGHNTVSWYQQALGQGPQFIFQYYREEENGRGNFPPRFSGLQFPNYSSELNVNALELDDSALYLCASSLMNTEAFFGQGTRLTVV.

This CDR3 reads CASSYSGVGDGYTF. CDR3 sequence (DNA): TGTGCCAGCAGTTACTCCGGGGTTGGTGACGGCTACACCTTC. The chain couples TRBV6-5 to TRBJ1-2; D not resolved. Germline V CDR1 and CDR2: MNHEY, SVGAGI. The CDR3 runs 14 residues. V was clipped by 0 bases and J by 8 bases, with 13 bases between them.

The V call is TRBV11-2, the J call TRBJ2-3; 9 bases agree with TRBD2. The CDR3 spans 17 residues. Per the germline V gene, CDR1 is SGHAT and CDR2 is FQNNGV. V trimming: 3 bases; J trimming: 2 bases; junction bases outside the gene matches: 9. The CDR3: CASSLDTSGRLTDTQYF. In DNA, the CDR3 is TGTGCCAGCAGCTTGGATACTAGCGGGCGACTCACAGATACGCAGTATTTT.

This clonotype occurred a few times. J is TRBJ2-1 and V is TRBV7-3; a possible D gene is TRBD2 (6 bases). Trimming pared 5 bases from V and 5 bases from J, leaving 16 bases between. The germline V gene encodes CDR1 SGHTA and CDR2 FQGTGA. CDR3 length: 15 amino acids. The CDR3 coding sequence is TGTGCCAGCAGCCCCTCGGCGGGGTCGGACAATGAGCAGTTCTTC. This sequence encodes CASSPSAGSDNEQFF.

The chain recombines TRBV11-1 with TRBJ2-5; the D gene is possibly TRBD2 (5 bases). Germline CDR1 reads SGHAT; CDR2 reads FQDESV (reference sequence). V was shortened by 2 bases and J by 1 base, with 5 bases between the two germline ends. This CDR3 has 13 residues. The CDR3 region is CASSLRGQETQYF. CDR3 DNA: TGTGCCAGCAGCTTACGGGGCCAAGAGACCCAGTACTTC.